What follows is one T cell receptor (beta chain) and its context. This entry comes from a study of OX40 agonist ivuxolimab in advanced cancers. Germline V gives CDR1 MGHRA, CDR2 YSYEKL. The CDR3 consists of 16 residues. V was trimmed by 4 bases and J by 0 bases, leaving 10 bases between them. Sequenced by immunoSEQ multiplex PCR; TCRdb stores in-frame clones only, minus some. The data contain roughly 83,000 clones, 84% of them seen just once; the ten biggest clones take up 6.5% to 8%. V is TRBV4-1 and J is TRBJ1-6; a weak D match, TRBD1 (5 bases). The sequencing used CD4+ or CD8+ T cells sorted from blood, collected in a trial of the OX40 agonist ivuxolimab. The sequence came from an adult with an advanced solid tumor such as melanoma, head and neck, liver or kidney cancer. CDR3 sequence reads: CASSRDRDSYNSPLHF. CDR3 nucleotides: TGCGCCAGCAGCCGGGACCGCGACTCCTATAATTCACCCCTCCACTTT.